One sample yielded the 30 T cell receptor beta chains listed below, sequenced in a study of blood T cells in healthy people across ages. A second 7 to 11 cycle PCR used barcoded and J-beta primers. TCRdb used MiXCR to reprocess the 5' RACE reads, holding one entry per CDR3 protein. The sample holds about 380,000 distinct CDR3 sequences, 45% to 65% seen once. What was sequenced was blood. The origin of the receptors is a man aged 55 to 70 in good health.

The CDR3 DNA reads TGTGCCAGCAGCTTAGGGACGGATAGGAGGGTATGGGAGACCCAGTACTTC. Amino acids: CASSLGTDRRVWETQYF. The chain recombines TRBV7-8 with TRBJ2-5; tentative D call: TRBD2 (6 bases). Trimming cost V 1 base and J 5 bases, with 20 bases left between them. Germline loops: CDR1 SGHVS, CDR2 FQNEAQ. This CDR3 contains 17 residues.

V is TRBV12-5 and J is TRBJ2-3; no clear D. The germline V and J ends were trimmed by 4 bases and 9 bases, with 11 bases remaining between them. This CDR3 is built from 12 residues. CDR1 and CDR2 from the germline V gene are LGHNT and FRNRAP. CDR3 sequence (DNA): TGTGCTAGTGGTTCCAGGACCCAAACGCAGTATTTT. Translated: CASGSRTQTQYF.

This clonotype appeared many times. The chain combines TRBV27 with TRBJ2-1; TRBD2 might be the D (5 bases). Germline V gene sequence: CDR1 MNHEY, CDR2 SMNVEV (reference sequence). The CDR3 has 16 residues. The V and J ends lost 6 bases and 3 bases respectively, with 18 bases between them. CDR3 sequence (DNA): TGTGCCAGCAGCTCTTATCCGGGGATATTCTACAATGAGCAGTTCTTC. Translated: CASSSYPGIFYNEQFF.

This chain connects TRBV20-1 to TRBJ2-3; TRBD1 matches 10 bases. Germline loops: CDR1 DFQATT, CDR2 SNEGSKA (reference sequence). The CDR3 spans 14 residues. Trimming at V came to 3 bases and at J to 4 bases, leaving 4 bases not matched to a gene. CDR3 sequence (DNA): TGCAGTGCTAGGGGACAGGGGTTGGCAGATACGCAGTATTTT. Translation gives CSARGQGLADTQYF.

The chain employs TRBV20-1 and TRBJ2-5; 8 positions agree with TRBD2. The CDR3 spans 16 residues. V was clipped by 3 bases and J by 0 bases; unmatched bases: 9. CDR1 DFQATT and CDR2 SNEGSKA come from the germline V gene (reference sequence). Written as DNA, the CDR3 is TGCAGTGCTAGGGGGGGGTTACTAGCGGACCAAGAGACCCAGTACTTC. It codes for CSARGGLLADQETQYF.

There are a few counts of this clonotype. This chain connects TRBV20-1 to TRBJ2-3; 14 bases are shared with TRBD2. Germline trimming cut 1 base from V and 9 bases from J; bases unmatched to any gene: 9. CDR1 and CDR2 (germline): DFQATT, SNEGSKA (reference sequence). This CDR3 has 16 amino acids. The CDR3 loop is CSARAPGLAGGGTQYF. The CDR3 nucleotides are TGCAGTGCTAGAGCTCCAGGACTAGCGGGAGGAGGGACGCAGTATTTT.

This chain uses TRBV4-3 with TRBJ2-1; maybe TRBD2 (6 bases). Germline lookup yields CDR1 LGHNA and CDR2 YSLEER. This CDR3 spans 15 amino acids. Trimming took off 0 bases at V and 2 bases at J, with 8 bases between the two ends. The CDR3 region has the DNA TGCGCCAGCAGCCAAGAGGCTAGCGCCTACAATGAGCAGTTCTTC. Amino acids: CASSQEASAYNEQFF.

The chain uses TRBV12-3 or TRBV12-4 and TRBJ2-3; D unresolved. The length of the CDR3 is 15 residues. V dropped 5 bases and J dropped 4 bases, with 16 bases sitting between them. As DNA, the CDR3 is TGTGCCAGCAGTGCCCAGGCAAGGACCCCAGATACGCAGTATTTT. Translating it yields CASSAQARTPDTQYF.

This chain uses TRBV4-2 with TRBJ2-7, with TRBD2 matching over 16 bases. The V segment lost 4 bases and the J segment 12 bases; nucleotides outside the gene matches: 12. This CDR3 has 16 amino acids. CDR1 is LGHNA, CDR2 YNFKEQ, per germline. Here the CDR3 DNA reads TGTGCCAGCAGCCCGGGGACTAGCGGGAGGGCTGACATTCGGTACTTC. This sequence encodes CASSPGTSGRADIRYF.

This clonotype was counted many times. This chain joins TRBV6-2 or TRBV6-3 and TRBJ2-4; no reliable D call. This CDR3 has 13 amino acids. CDR1 is MNHEY, CDR2 SVGEGT, per germline. The V end was cut by 5 bases, the J end by 0 bases, with 5 bases between. As DNA, the CDR3 is TGTGCCAGCAGTGGTGGAGCCAAAAACATTCAGTACTTC. It is translated as CASSGGAKNIQYF.

The chain is built from TRBV20-1 and TRBJ1-2, with a weak D call TRBD1 (6 bases). The germline V gene has CDR1 DFQATT and CDR2 SNEGSKA (reference sequence). CDR3 size: 11 residues. Trimming removed 3 bases at V and 10 bases at J, with 12 bases between. CDR3: CSASGQRDYTF. The CDR3 nucleotides are TGCAGTGCTAGCGGACAGCGAGACTACACCTTC.

This clonotype was picked up many times. V and J are TRBV2 and TRBJ1-2; D gene unclear. V was pared by 2 bases and J by 7 bases, with 14 bases between. Germline assignment: CDR1 SNHLY and CDR2 FYNNEI. The length of the CDR3 is 14 residues. CDR3 in DNA: TGTGCCAGCAGTGAAACGTTTCTAACTATTGGCTACACCTTC. It translates to CASSETFLTIGYTF.

This sequence joins TRBV24-1 and TRBJ2-1; D not resolved. The CDR3 runs to 14 residues. Germline assignment: CDR1 KGHDR and CDR2 SFDVKD. V dropped 5 bases and J dropped 4 bases, with 11 bases sitting between them. The CDR3 reads CATSVGFGYNEQFF. The DNA for the CDR3 is TGTGCCACCAGTGTCGGCTTCGGGTACAATGAGCAGTTCTTC.

This clonotype was detected only a few times. The rearrangement uses TRBV29-1 and TRBJ2-7; TRBD1 aligns across 8 bases. The germline V gene has CDR1 SQVTM and CDR2 ANQGSEA. Trimming at V came to 5 bases and at J to 0 bases, leaving 6 bases not matched to a gene. This CDR3 has 14 residues. The CDR3 spells CSVNTGGSSYEQYF. CDR3 DNA: TGCAGCGTTAATACAGGGGGGAGCTCCTACGAGCAGTACTTC.

A few counts support this clonotype. V usage is TRBV27 and J usage is TRBJ2-1; 7 bases are shared with TRBD2. Germline V gene sequence: CDR1 MNHEY, CDR2 SMNVEV (reference sequence). The V gene end was trimmed by 2 bases and the J gene end by 4 bases; junction bases not matched to a gene: 5. CDR3 length: 15 amino acids. The CDR3 region has the DNA TGTGCCAGCAGTTTAGGGAGGGAGGGTTACAATGAGCAGTTCTTC. Amino acids: CASSLGREGYNEQFF.

The sample holds many counts of this clonotype. The V and J genes are TRBV6-2 or TRBV6-3 and TRBJ2-5, with no clear D. This CDR3 is built from 11 residues. Germline V gives CDR1 MNHEY, CDR2 SVGEGT. V was cut by 6 bases and J by 4 bases, with 6 bases left in between. CDR3 amino acids: CASSSLETQYF. In DNA, the CDR3 is TGTGCCAGCAGCTCCCTAGAGACCCAGTACTTC.

By its share, this clonotype is medium-sized. A much more abundant neighbour one base away suggests this may be a read error. The chain combines TRBV27 with TRBJ2-3; no reliable D call. Germline V CDR1 and CDR2: MNHEY, SMNVEV (reference sequence). Trimming cost V 5 bases and J 3 bases, with 12 bases left between them. The CDR3 has 14 residues. CDR3 in amino acids: CASSVKAATDTQYF. CDR3 coding DNA: TGTGCCAGCAGTGTGAAGGCAGCGACAGATACGCAGTATTTT.

V usage is TRBV9 and J usage is TRBJ2-1; D is uncertain. The ends were cut back, 4 bases at V and 10 bases at J, with 12 bases in the middle. CDR1 and CDR2 (germline): SGDLS, YYNGEE. This CDR3 has 12 residues. CDR3 in amino acids: CASSSGLREQFF. CDR3 sequence (DNA): TGTGCCAGCAGCTCCGGGTTGAGGGAGCAGTTCTTC. Looking up the rest from reference TRBV9 and TRBJ2-1 gives the full variable domain: DSGVTQTPKHLITATGQRVTLRCSPRSGDLSVYWYQQSLDQGLQFLIQYYNGEERAKGNILERFSAQQFPDLHSELNLSSLELGDSALYFCASSSGLREQFFGPGTRLTVL.

The gene calls are TRBV20-1 and TRBJ1-5; D unclear. V shed 5 bases and J shed 1 base, with 12 bases lying between them. Germline V gene lookup returns CDR1 DFQATT and CDR2 SNEGSKA (reference sequence). CDR3 length: 14 amino acids. The CDR3 sequence is CSAPPLGSNQPQHF. Written as DNA, the CDR3 is TGCAGTGCTCCCCCCTTGGGGAGCAATCAGCCCCAGCATTTT.

The chain employs TRBV5-1 and TRBJ2-1; D is perhaps TRBD2 (6 bases). V lost 0 bases, J lost 1 base, and 14 bases lay in between. This CDR3 is built from 17 residues. Germline V CDR1 and CDR2: SGHRS, YFSETQ. This chain's CDR3 is CASSLAPGVGSYNEQFF. The CDR3 DNA reads TGCGCCAGCAGCTTGGCCCCGGGAGTAGGATCCTACAATGAGCAGTTCTTC.

In its sample, this clonotype was seen many times. This sequence joins TRBV10-1 and TRBJ1-6; tentatively, D is TRBD1 (5 bases). Trimming took off 7 bases at V and 9 bases at J, with 16 bases between the two ends. The CDR3 contains 14 residues. Germline values: CDR1 WNHNN, CDR2 SYGVQD (reference sequence). Here the CDR3 reads CASTHGGKRSPLHF. For the CDR3, the DNA is TGCGCCAGCACTCATGGGGGGAAACGTTCACCCCTCCACTTT.

The sample holds one count of this clonotype. The chain has TRBV19 and TRBJ1-5; the match to TRBD1 covers 9 bases. With V trimmed by 7 bases and J by 7 bases, 8 bases remained unmatched. There are 14 residues in the CDR3. In germline, CDR1 is LNHDA, CDR2 SQIVND (reference sequence). CDR3 residues: CASTGGQGNQPQHF. The CDR3 DNA sequence: TGTGCCAGTACCGGGGGACAGGGAAACCAGCCCCAGCATTTT.

This chain links TRBV12-3 or TRBV12-4 with TRBJ2-1; tentatively, D is TRBD1 or TRBD2 (6 bases each). V was shortened by 5 bases and J by 6 bases, with 23 bases between the two germline ends. The CDR3 length is 17 residues. For the CDR3, the DNA is TGTGCCAGCAGTGGCGGCAGCGGCACCCCGGGGGCCAATGAGCAGTTCTTC. Its translation: CASSGGSGTPGANEQFF.

Concerning this clonotype itself: Given a much more abundant clone one base away, this may be a read error. This rearrangement joins TRBV7-9 to TRBJ2-7; D is undetermined. This CDR3 is built from 12 residues. Germline CDR1 SEHNR, CDR2 FQNEAQ (reference sequence). The CDR3 loop reads CANSDQNYEQYF. Written as DNA, the CDR3 is TGTGCCAACAGCGACCAAAACTACGAGCAGTACTTC.

The genes are TRBV2 and TRBJ2-1, with D perhaps being TRBD1 or TRBD2 (6 bases each). The CDR3 extends over 14 amino acids. CDR1 is SNHLY and CDR2 is FYNNEI in the germline V gene. V was trimmed by 11 bases and J by 3 bases, leaving 17 bases between them. The CDR3, as DNA: TGTGCCTCCCAAACCGGGGGCGGCTACAATGAGCAGTTCTTC. It codes for CASQTGGGYNEQFF.

There are a few counts of this clonotype. This rearrangement joins TRBV11-1 to TRBJ1-2; the D is unclear. V was trimmed by 1 base and J by 3 bases, leaving 9 bases between them. Germline V gene data show CDR1 as SGHAT and CDR2 as FQDESV (reference sequence). CDR3 length equals 14 residues. CDR3 bases: TGTGCCAGCAGCTTAGGATTATCCGACTATGGCTACACCTTC. Translated: CASSLGLSDYGYTF.

The table lists this clonotype with a few counts. This sequence joins TRBV29-1 and TRBJ2-1; 7 bases fit TRBD1. Germline V lookup: CDR1 SQVTM, CDR2 ANQGSEA. This CDR3 comprises 11 residues. CDR3 in DNA: TGCAGTACAGGGGACTACAATGAGCAGTTCTTC. This codes for CSTGDYNEQFF.

The chain employs TRBV7-8 and TRBJ2-4; maybe TRBD2 (5 bases). The DNA end is more similar to TRBJ2-5, so the J call may be wrong. Germline CDR1 is SGHVS and CDR2 is FQNEAQ. This CDR3 has 13 amino acids. In nucleotides, the CDR3 is TGTGCCAGCAGCGGTAGCGAGGGAGAGACCCAGTACTTC. Its protein is CASSGSEGETQYF.

This CDR3 reads CATSDPGAGAGGEQYF. In nucleotides, the CDR3 is TGTGCCACCAGTGATCCTGGGGCAGGAGCCGGCGGCGAGCAGTACTTC. The rearrangement uses TRBV24-1 and TRBJ2-5; tentatively, D is TRBD1 (5 bases). Matching the DNA end better, TRBJ2-7 makes the J call doubtful. This CDR3 is 16 amino acids long. Per germline, CDR1 KGHDR and CDR2 SFDVKD.

The chain links TRBV25-1 to TRBJ2-2; D gene uncertain. This CDR3 has 14 amino acids. CDR1 and CDR2 (germline): MGHDK, SYGVNS. The germline V and J ends were trimmed by 2 bases and 7 bases, with 11 bases remaining between them. CDR3 in DNA: TGTGCCAGCAGTGAAACAGTTCGAGACGGGGAGCTGTTTTTT. It specifies CASSETVRDGELFF.